The 22 T cell receptor beta chains in this list originate from one sample, sequenced in a study of OX40 agonist ivuxolimab in advanced cancers. Clones were sequenced by immunoSEQ multiplex PCR, and TCRdb holds only the in-frame ones, with some missing. The sample includes roughly 70,000 clones, roughly 89% seen only once; the top ten take approximately 2.8%. The sequenced sample was CD4+ or CD8+ T cells sorted from blood, obtained in a trial of the OX40 agonist ivuxolimab. These receptor sequences come from an adult with an advanced solid tumor such as melanoma, head and neck, liver or kidney cancer.

The V call is TRBV11-2, the J call TRBJ1-2, with TRBD1 as a possible D gene (5 bases). The CDR3 runs 15 residues. Germline CDR1 SGHAT, CDR2 FQNNGV. Trimming took off 0 bases at V and 5 bases at J, with 13 bases between the two ends. The CDR3 here is CASSLDQEGRYGYTF. The CDR3 region has the DNA TGTGCCAGCAGCTTAGATCAAGAGGGGCGGTATGGCTACACCTTC.

The V call is TRBV19, the J call TRBJ1-5; D possibly corresponds to TRBD1 (5 bases). The CDR3 is made up of 13 amino acids. With 5 bases removed from V and 7 bases from J, the gap between germline ends came to 12 bases. CDR1 is LNHDA, CDR2 SQIVND, per germline (reference sequence). CDR3 residues: CASSVGVWQPQHF. Here the CDR3 DNA reads TGTGCCAGTAGTGTAGGGGTTTGGCAGCCCCAGCATTTT.

The chain is built from TRBV5-1 and TRBJ1-5, with D possibly TRBD1 on 5 matching bases. The CDR3 sequence is 13 residues long. Per the germline V gene, CDR1 is SGHRS and CDR2 is YFSETQ. Trimming stripped 4 bases from V and 4 bases from J, with 9 bases between. The DNA of the CDR3 is TGCGCCAGCAGCGTGACAGTTAATCAGCCCCAGCATTTT. As protein: CASSVTVNQPQHF.

This rearrangement joins TRBV14 to TRBJ2-7, with D perhaps matching TRBD1 or TRBD2 (5 bases each). Trimming left V 3 bases short and J 2 bases short, with 14 bases between. CDR1 and CDR2 from the germline V gene are SGHDN and FVKESK. This CDR3 comprises 15 residues. The CDR3 DNA reads as TGTGCCAGCAGCCATTGGGACGGTGGAGCCTACGAGCAGTACTTC. Amino acids: CASSHWDGGAYEQYF.

The chain carries TRBV30 and TRBJ1-5; TRBD1 is a possible D gene (5 bases). CDR3 length equals 18 residues. CDR1 and CDR2 from the germline V gene are GTSNPN and SVGIG (reference sequence). V dropped 1 base and J dropped 0 bases, with 19 bases sitting between them. CDR3 nucleotide sequence: TGTGCCTGGAGTGAAGTGGGACGTCGCCTTTATAGCAATCAGCCCCAGCATTTT. It codes for CAWSEVGRRLYSNQPQHF.

This clone was observed a few times. The chain employs TRBV5-6 and TRBJ2-1, with 7 bases fitting TRBD2. The germline V gene encodes CDR1 SGHDT and CDR2 YYEEEE. CDR3 length equals 15 residues. The trim removed 0 bases at V and 8 bases at J, leaving 8 bases unmatched. The CDR3 DNA follows: TGTGCCAGCAGCTTGGTCGGACTAGGGGCCTATGAGCAGTTCTTC. Protein product: CASSLVGLGAYEQFF.

The chain employs TRBV5-1 and TRBJ2-3; TRBD2 matches 12 bases. Germline V gene data show CDR1 as SGHRS and CDR2 as YFSETQ. This CDR3 comprises 20 residues. V lost 1 base, J lost 0 bases, and 12 bases stayed unmatched. In nucleotides, the CDR3 is TGCGCCAGCAGCTTGAGGGCCACCGGGACTAGCGGGTTTAGCACAGATACGCAGTATTTT. Amino acid sequence: CASSLRATGTSGFSTDTQYF.

The rearrangement uses TRBV2 and TRBJ2-3; 12 bases agree with TRBD1. Per germline, CDR1 SNHLY and CDR2 FYNNEI. The V segment lost 4 bases and the J segment 6 bases; nucleotides outside the gene matches: 8. This CDR3 has 16 residues. The CDR3 region is CASSGGTGGELDTQYF. The DNA of the CDR3 is TGTGCCAGCAGTGGAGGGACAGGGGGCGAACTGGATACGCAGTATTTT. Filled out from reference TRBV2 and TRBJ2-3, the complete variable domain reads EPEVTQTPSHQVTQMGQEVILRCVPISNHLYFYWYRQILGQKVEFLVSFYNNEISEKSEIFDDQFSVERPDGSNFTLKIRSTKLEDSAMYFCASSGGTGGELDTQYFGPGTRLTVL.

The chain combines TRBV6-5 with TRBJ1-3; 7 nucleotides match TRBD1. After removal of 4 bases from V and 2 bases from J, the junction contained 5 bases not matched to a gene. This CDR3 has 15 amino acids. CDR1 is MNHEY, CDR2 SVGAGI, per germline. CDR3 region: CASSFDRDPGNTIYF. The CDR3 coding sequence is TGTGCCAGCAGTTTCGACAGGGACCCTGGAAACACCATATATTTT.

About this clone: Sequence at one end of the junction differs from germline and may be a read error. DNA of the CDR3: TGTGCCAGCAGTGAAAGTTGGTCGACAGCTCACGTCCTTTTC. Its translation is CASSESWSTAHVLF. The V call is TRBV6-1, the J call TRBJ2-7, with TRBD1 as a possible D gene (5 bases). Germline V gives CDR1 MNHNS, CDR2 SASEGT. CDR3 length equals 14 residues.

This sequence joins TRBV29-1 and TRBJ1-1, with a possible D match to TRBD1 (5 bases). CDR1 and CDR2 from the germline V gene are SQVTM and ANQGSEA. Trimming took 5 bases from V and 6 from J, leaving 10 bases between them. This CDR3 comprises 11 residues. CDR3 region: CSVRAGSEAFF. The CDR3 coding sequence is TGCAGCGTTCGAGCAGGGTCTGAAGCTTTCTTT.

The chain couples TRBV10-3 to TRBJ1-1; 8 positions match TRBD1. The CDR3 totals 14 residues. With 6 bases clipped from V and 4 bases from J, the junction kept 7 bases outside the gene matches. Germline CDR1 is ENHRY and CDR2 is SYGVKD. The CDR3 bases are TGTGCCATCAGCAGGACAGGGCGGGGCACTGAAGCTTTCTTT. It is translated as CAISRTGRGTEAFF.

This clone was counted only a few times. The chain combines TRBV27 with TRBJ1-1, with a tentative D call TRBD1 (6 bases). This CDR3 spans 14 amino acids. Germline CDR1 reads MNHEY; CDR2 reads SMNVEV (reference sequence). Trimming left V 2 bases short and J 0 bases short, with 7 bases between. This CDR3 reads CASSLDRLNTEAFF. CDR3 sequence (DNA): TGTGCCAGCAGTTTAGACAGGCTGAACACTGAAGCTTTCTTT.

About this clone: Germline and junction disagree at one end, which may indicate a read error. This same CDR3 is encoded by further DNA sequences in the sample. V gene TRBV11-3 combines with J gene TRBJ2-1; 7 nucleotides agree with TRBD2. CDR3 length: 15 amino acids. CDR1 is SGHNT, CDR2 YENEEA, per germline. The CDR3 spells CASSLGGGSIDEQFF. The CDR3 DNA reads as TGTGCTAGCAGCTTAGGCGGCGGGAGTATTGATGAGCAGTTCTTC.

This chain uses TRBV27 with TRBJ2-2; D gene uncertain. The V gene's germline CDR1 is MNHEY and CDR2 SMNVEV (reference sequence). Trimming took 3 bases from V and 3 from J, leaving 5 bases between them. The CDR3 is 13 amino acids. In DNA form, the CDR3 reads TGTGCCAGCAGTTTGCGATACACCGGGGAGCTGTTTTTT. Its translation is CASSLRYTGELFF.

This chain joins TRBV28 and TRBJ2-1; D possibly corresponds to TRBD2 (6 bases). With 3 bases removed from V and 8 bases from J, the gap between germline ends came to 26 bases. CDR3 size: 18 residues. The germline V gene has CDR1 MDHEN and CDR2 SYDVKM. The chain's CDR3 is CASSLATGLLWSADEQFF. The CDR3 DNA reads as TGTGCCAGCAGTTTGGCAACGGGACTCCTGTGGAGCGCGGATGAGCAGTTCTTC.

Here the CDR3 reads CASSYGDRDNEKLFF. The CDR3 nucleotides are TGTGCCAGCAGTTACGGGGACAGGGATAATGAAAAACTGTTTTTT. The J gene is TRBJ1-4, the V gene TRBV6-5, with 9 bases identical to TRBD1. Germline-derived CDR1 and CDR2 are MNHEY and SVGAGI. V shed 2 bases and J 4 bases; nucleotides not matched to a gene: 2. The CDR3 has 15 amino acids.

The rearrangement uses TRBV4-1 and TRBJ2-3; D call uncertain. V was shortened by 1 base and J by 3 bases, with 8 bases between the two germline ends. This CDR3 has 14 amino acids. CDR1 is MGHRA and CDR2 is YSYEKL in the germline V gene. The CDR3 DNA sequence: TGCGCCAGCAGCCAAGGGTGGGCAACAGATACGCAGTATTTT. It translates to CASSQGWATDTQYF.

This chain links TRBV11-2 with TRBJ2-5; D is ambiguous. The germline gives CDR1 SGHAT, CDR2 FQNNGV. V shed 3 bases and J shed 1 base, with 0 bases lying between them. CDR3 length: 11 amino acids. The CDR3 region is CASSFQETQYF. CDR3 in DNA: TGTGCCAGCAGCTTCCAAGAGACCCAGTACTTC.

The rearrangement joins TRBV28 to TRBJ1-5; D unresolved. Germline loops: CDR1 MDHEN, CDR2 SYDVKM. Deletions cut 5 bases from V and 9 bases from J, with 17 bases between. The CDR3 runs 14 residues. CDR3 sequence: CASSPDGAIRPQHF. For the CDR3, the DNA is TGTGCCAGCAGTCCGGACGGAGCGATAAGGCCCCAGCATTTT.

The V call is TRBV11-1, the J call TRBJ2-7; D uncertain. The CDR3 has 13 amino acids. Germline V CDR1 and CDR2: SGHAT, FQDESV (reference sequence). The ends were cut back, 5 bases at V and 1 base at J, with 9 bases in the middle. CDR3 protein: CASSRTQSYEQYF. CDR3 DNA: TGTGCCAGCAGCCGGACGCAATCCTACGAGCAGTACTTC. The whole variable domain, filled in from reference TRBV11-1 and TRBJ2-7, reads EAEVAQSPRYKITEKSQAVAFWCDPISGHATLYWYRQILGQGPELLVQFQDESVVDDSQLPKDRFSAERLKGVDSTLKIQPAELGDSAMYLCASSRTQSYEQYFGPGTRLTVT.

The V call is TRBV4-2, the J call TRBJ1-1; 9 bases line up with TRBD1. The V segment lost 0 bases and the J segment 3 bases; nucleotides outside the gene matches: 8. The CDR3 has 17 amino acids. CDR1 is LGHNA and CDR2 is YNFKEQ in the germline V gene. DNA for the CDR3: TGTGCCAGCAGCCAAGATGGATGGGACAGGGAGGACACTGAAGCTTTCTTT. Translated: CASSQDGWDREDTEAFF.